This T cell receptor beta chain derives from a study of cytomegalovirus exposure and HLA in healthy donors. Study-wide points: Most of the TCR beta V segments (in an earlier analysis) were productive either about 87% or about 30% of the time.

After removal of 5 bases from V and 0 bases from J, the junction contained 7 bases not matched to a gene. The CDR3 is made up of 16 amino acids. CDR1 PRHDT and CDR2 FYEKMQ come from the germline V gene (reference sequence). The primer mix had 60 Vbeta and 13 Jbeta primers. The repertoire was sequenced with immunoSEQ multiplex PCR; TCRdb's copy has only in-frame clones and lacks some. The top ten clones hold roughly 2.2% of a sample with over 150,000 clones, over 70% of them seen once. This clone has just a few counts. Its specificity is not known. The source is a man between 25 and 39 years old in good health and CMV-seronegative. The sample consisted of PBMCs. This chain connects TRBV13 to TRBJ2-7; 10 nucleotides match TRBD1. Here the CDR3 reads CASSTRQGASSYEQYF. CDR3 coding DNA: TGTGCCAGCAGCACAAGACAGGGGGCGAGCTCCTACGAGCAGTACTTC.